The rows below give T cell receptor beta chains drawn from one sample of a study of CD8 T cells in ankylosing spondylitis. From the 5' RACE reads, TCRdb called clonotypes with MiXCR, one entry per CDR3 protein. In the table there are 120,000 or so distinct CDR3 sequences, roughly an eighth of which are singletons. Sequences were obtained from blood, either unsorted or a sorted T cell fraction (not recorded which). The receptors derive from a female donor with ankylosing spondylitis or in good health (not recorded which). Both conserved end residues are part of each CDR3. Fields, in order: J gene, clone size, D gene, V gene, CDR3 DNA, CDR3 protein. D genes are given only for firm matches. Some rows have no size entry. The others give once, few or many, or a class for an expanded clone.

j_call: TRBJ2-1
clone_size: many
d_call: -
v_call: TRBV11-2
cdr3_nt: TGTGCCAGCAGCTTAGATAACAGGGGACCGGCGGGAAGTATTTTTTACAATGAGCAGTTCTTC
cdr3_aa: CASSLDNRGPAGSIFYNEQFF

j_call: TRBJ2-7
clone_size: -
d_call: TRBD1
v_call: TRBV11-2
cdr3_nt: TGTGCCAGCAGCACTGACAGGGGCAGGAACGAGCAGTACTTC
cdr3_aa: CASSTDRGRNEQYF

j_call: TRBJ2-1
clone_size: many
d_call: TRBD1
v_call: TRBV14
cdr3_nt: TGTGCCAGCAGCCAAATGGACAGGGTTACCAATGAGCAGTTCTTC
cdr3_aa: CASSQMDRVTNEQFF

j_call: TRBJ2-3
clone_size: few
d_call: TRBD1
v_call: TRBV7-3
cdr3_nt: TGTGCCAGCAGCTTAAGTCAGGGGGGCACAGATACGCAGTATTTT
cdr3_aa: CASSLSQGGTDTQYF

j_call: TRBJ1-4
clone_size: -
d_call: -
v_call: TRBV11-2
cdr3_nt: TGTGCCAGCAGCTTCGTGGGTAATGAAAAACTGTTTTTT
cdr3_aa: CASSFVGNEKLFF

j_call: TRBJ2-1
clone_size: few
d_call: TRBD2
v_call: TRBV20-1
cdr3_nt: TGCAGTGCTAGTTGGAGCGGGACTAATGAGCAGTTCTTC
cdr3_aa: CSASWSGTNEQFF

j_call: TRBJ2-5
clone_size: many
d_call: -
v_call: TRBV15
cdr3_nt: TGTGCCACCAGCAGAGACCGCAAAGAGACCCAGTACTTC
cdr3_aa: CATSRDRKETQYF

j_call: TRBJ1-1
clone_size: many
d_call: -
v_call: TRBV20-1
cdr3_nt: TGCAGTGCTAGAGGAGTAGGTGAAGCTTTCTTT
cdr3_aa: CSARGVGEAFF

j_call: TRBJ2-7
clone_size: many
d_call: -
v_call: TRBV5-1
cdr3_nt: TGCGCCAGCAGCTTGGATCTCGGCGAGACCTACGAGCAGTACTTC
cdr3_aa: CASSLDLGETYEQYF

j_call: TRBJ2-1
clone_size: -
d_call: -
v_call: TRBV23-1
cdr3_nt: TGCGCCAGCAGTGAGTCCCGGGAGCTTCCCGAGCAGTTCTTC
cdr3_aa: CASSESRELPEQFF

j_call: TRBJ2-1
clone_size: few
d_call: TRBD1
v_call: TRBV5-4
cdr3_nt: TGTGCCAGCAGCTTGGGACAGGGGATAGGTGAGCAGTTCTTC
cdr3_aa: CASSLGQGIGEQFF

j_call: TRBJ1-5
clone_size: -
d_call: -
v_call: TRBV19
cdr3_nt: TGTGCCAGTGCGGAGGTGGGACACGAGACCAATCAGCCCCAGCATTTT
cdr3_aa: CASAEVGHETNQPQHF

j_call: TRBJ2-3
clone_size: few
d_call: -
v_call: TRBV20-1
cdr3_nt: TGCAGTGCTAGAGATAATTCGCCGGCTGGAGATACGCAGTATTTT
cdr3_aa: CSARDNSPAGDTQYF

j_call: TRBJ2-7
clone_size: few
d_call: -
v_call: TRBV5-8
cdr3_nt: TGTGCCAGCAGCTTGGGTCATATCTACGAGCAGTACTTC
cdr3_aa: CASSLGHIYEQYF

j_call: TRBJ2-3
clone_size: -
d_call: TRBD2
v_call: TRBV20-1
cdr3_nt: TGCAGTGCCCTTGGGACCGGGGCTAGCGGGGGCACAGATACGCAGTATTTT
cdr3_aa: CSALGTGASGGTDTQYF

j_call: TRBJ2-5
clone_size: many
d_call: -
v_call: TRBV20-1
cdr3_nt: TGCAGTGCTGGCAGGGAGCAAGAGACCCAGTACTTC
cdr3_aa: CSAGREQETQYF

j_call: TRBJ2-3
clone_size: many
d_call: TRBD2
v_call: TRBV12-5
cdr3_nt: TGTGCTAGTGGTTTCGGTAGCGGGGACACAGATACGCAGTATTTT
cdr3_aa: CASGFGSGDTDTQYF

j_call: TRBJ2-1
clone_size: -
d_call: -
v_call: TRBV7-8
cdr3_nt: TGTGCCAGCAGCTTTTTCCTACTCCCGCCCCGGAATGAGCAGTTCTTC
cdr3_aa: CASSFFLLPPRNEQFF

j_call: TRBJ2-7
clone_size: few
d_call: -
v_call: TRBV11-2
cdr3_nt: TGTGCCAGCAGCTTAGAACGGGTAGCTCGGGTCGTCGAGCAGTACTTC
cdr3_aa: CASSLERVARVVEQYF

j_call: TRBJ2-5
clone_size: few
d_call: -
v_call: TRBV4-2
cdr3_nt: TGTGCCAGCAGCCAAAGGATAGGGGAAGAGACCCAGTACTTC
cdr3_aa: CASSQRIGEETQYF

j_call: TRBJ2-3
clone_size: -
d_call: TRBD1
v_call: TRBV20-1
cdr3_nt: TGCAGTGCTAGCTCCGGGACAGGAAAAACAGATACGCAGTATTTT
cdr3_aa: CSASSGTGKTDTQYF

j_call: TRBJ2-1
clone_size: few
d_call: TRBD2
v_call: TRBV10-3
cdr3_nt: TGTGCCATCAGTGAACGGACTAGCGGGGGTGAGCAGTTCTTC
cdr3_aa: CAISERTSGGEQFF

j_call: TRBJ2-2
clone_size: -
d_call: -
v_call: TRBV5-1
cdr3_nt: TGCGCCAGCAGGGCAGGGATGTTAAACACCGGGGAGCTGTTTTTT
cdr3_aa: CASRAGMLNTGELFF

j_call: TRBJ2-1
clone_size: many
d_call: -
v_call: TRBV15
cdr3_nt: TGTGCCACCATCAAAACTCGGGAGCGGCCCTACAATGAGCAGTTCTTC
cdr3_aa: CATIKTRERPYNEQFF

j_call: TRBJ2-3
clone_size: many
d_call: TRBD1
v_call: TRBV4-2
cdr3_nt: TGTGCCAGCAGCCAAGATCCCACAGGGGGTACAGATACGCAGTATTTT
cdr3_aa: CASSQDPTGGTDTQYF